This TCR beta chain was identified during a study of T cell repertoires in cytomegalovirus infection (dated by TCRdb to between 2018 and 2021). About the full investigation: The peptide stimulations were aimed at well-studied HLA-B-restricted epitopes as well as recently identified HLA-C-restricted CMV epitopes, whose presentation resists viral immunomodulation. Donor HLA type was relevant to the analysis, because carriage of CMV infection together with the matching HLA type was indicated by public TCR beta signatures.

The CDR3 sequence holds 14 residues, the cysteine and phenylalanine included. Only the CDR3 portion is preserved as DNA: 42 bases, with reading frame beginning at the first base. The V end loses 0 bases and the J end loses 5 bases, and a stretch of 10 bases separates them. The germline V gene yields MNHEY for CDR1 and SVGEGT for CDR2. Sequencer: Illumina HiSeq 1500. TCRdb reran the public reads through fastp at Q25 and MiXCR, keeping productive beta chains. CDR3 protein sequences are deduplicated, and each keeps its most common genes and DNA. This sample comprises around 800,000 distinct CDR3 sequences, about 31% of them detected only once. The top ten clones comprise 12% of the sample. Remarks on this clonotype: Its antigen target is currently unknown. Base qualities are not provided; no much larger clone lies one nucleotide away.

This specimen's treatment or condition label, per the study, means: in vitro stimulation with specific CMV peptide epitopes to enrich CMV-specific T cells. The investigation overall reported the following: In both this cohort and an independent 352-donor cohort, the cumulative frequency of public TCR beta family members distinguished carriers of CMV infection plus the relevant HLA type. The ex vivo response was dominated by HLA-C-restricted CMV-specific TCR beta clonotypes, which also provided the single most frequent clonotype in two of eight donors.

The specimen was cultured CD8+ T cells from PBMCs, collected from culture after CMV antigen stimulation. The chain is encoded by TRBV6-2 or TRBV6-3 joined to TRBJ1-1, and perhaps TRBD1 as D gene, on 6 matching bases. The sequence was collected from a human donor in good health (CMV status not recorded). Some clones in this sample may be carry-over from other donors' samples. The DNA sequence is TGTGCCAGCAGTTACTCGGCGGGGGCTACTGAAGCTTTCTTT. Its translation is CASSYSAGATEAFF.